In its sample, the clone carrying this TCR beta chain was seen once. Its antigen is undetermined. The data were produced by immunoSEQ multiplex PCR, yet TCRdb's version contains in-frame clones alone and is incomplete. Of around 120,000 clones listed, around 94% are singletons. The data stem from a study of T cell responses to AZD1222 COVID-19 vaccine. The study's findings and limits: The donors showed a predominance of white British ancestry and of females, with possible underestimation of clonal diversity.

Trimming removed 0 bases from V and 6 bases from J, with 6 bases in between. Per germline, CDR1 LNHNV and CDR2 YYDKDF (reference sequence). This CDR3 spans 13 amino acids. The starting material was peripheral blood, obtained on day 0 of AZD1222 vaccination. This chain uses TRBV15 with TRBJ1-5; D remains ambiguous. This TCR was sampled from an adult in good health. As DNA, the CDR3 is TGTGCCACCAGCAGAGATAGGGTTCAGCCCCAGCATTTT. Its translation is CATSRDRVQPQHF.